Below, 21 T cell receptor beta chains from the same sample are listed, as sequenced in a study of response to subunit inactivated influenza vaccine. TCRdb reprocessed the RT-PCR reads via MiXCR and lists one record per CDR3 protein. The sample contains hundreds of thousands of distinct CDR3 sequences, about 20% of which appear only once. Sequenced here: PBMCs from blood, sampled approximately 20 months after vaccination. These receptor sequences come from a man aged 50-75 years who received an inactivated influenza vaccine.

CDR3: CASMGMADTQYF. The CDR3 region has the DNA TGTGCCAGCATGGGTATGGCAGATACGCAGTATTTT. The J gene is TRBJ2-3, the V gene TRBV7-9; D not certain. The germline V gene has CDR1 SEHNR and CDR2 FQNEAQ (reference sequence). There are 12 residues in the CDR3. The V end was cut by 7 bases, the J end by 4 bases, with 9 bases between.

This clonotype was found a few times. The chain couples TRBV7-3 to TRBJ1-1; D might be TRBD1 (5 bases). The CDR3 covers 13 residues. Germline V gene lookup returns CDR1 SGHTA and CDR2 FQGTGA. The V end lost 5 bases, the J end lost 4 bases, and 11 bases lay between the germline ends. The CDR3 coding sequence is TGTGCCAGCAGCCATGACAGAGCCACTGAAGCTTTCTTT. Protein: CASSHDRATEAFF.

This rearrangement joins TRBV12-3 or TRBV12-4 to TRBJ1-2; the match to TRBD1 covers 7 bases. V shed 2 bases and J 0 bases; nucleotides not matched to a gene: 9. The CDR3 loop spans 17 amino acids. The CDR3 loop is CASSLPRDRQSNYGYTF. The CDR3 DNA is TGTGCCAGCAGTTTACCTCGGGACAGACAATCTAACTATGGCTACACCTTC.

This clonotype was picked up a small number of times. The V and J genes are TRBV6-2 or TRBV6-3 and TRBJ2-1, with 7 bases matching TRBD2. Losses at the gene ends were 9 bases for V and 1 base for J; bases not matched to a gene: 6. The germline CDR1 and CDR2 sequences are MNHEY and SVGEGT. This CDR3 comprises 14 residues. The CDR3 DNA reads as TGTGCCAGTAGACTAGCCCGTTCCTACAATGAGCAGTTCTTC. Residues: CASRLARSYNEQFF.

Ten or more counts support this clonotype. The gene calls are TRBV20-1 and TRBJ2-3; no firm D call. V was cut by 4 bases and J by 5 bases, with 10 bases left in between. There are 12 residues in the CDR3. Germline CDR1 and CDR2: DFQATT and SNEGSKA (reference sequence). The CDR3 reads CSATGIGDTQYF. CDR3 nucleotides: TGCAGTGCTACTGGAATAGGAGATACGCAGTATTTT.

The genes are TRBV4-3 and TRBJ2-5, with D perhaps TRBD1 or TRBD2 (5 bases each). Germline CDR1 reads LGHNA; CDR2 reads YSLEER. Trimming shortened V by 3 bases and J by 3 bases, and 23 bases separated the two germline ends. The CDR3 spans 18 residues. The CDR3 DNA follows: TGCGCCAGCAGCCAGAACTCCCCCGGGACCTGGGGAAAAGAGACCCAGTACTTC. Amino acids: CASSQNSPGTWGKETQYF.

This clonotype has more than one count but fewer than ten. This chain joins TRBV28 and TRBJ1-6; D gene ambiguous. CDR1 and CDR2 (germline): MDHEN, SYDVKM. The CDR3 runs 16 residues. Trimming pared 7 bases from V and 0 bases from J, leaving 13 bases between. CDR3 sequence: CASTIDLSSYNSPLHF. Written as DNA, the CDR3 is TGTGCCAGCACTATTGATTTGAGCTCCTATAATTCACCCCTCCACTTT.

This chain links TRBV4-3 with TRBJ1-5; D is unclear. Germline values: CDR1 LGHNA, CDR2 YSLEER. V shed 0 bases and J shed 7 bases, with 10 bases lying between them. This CDR3 has 14 amino acids. CDR3 nucleotide sequence: TGCGCCAGCAGCCAAGATCTTGGCTGGCAGCCCCAGCATTTT. Translation: CASSQDLGWQPQHF.

CDR3: CASSQRTSGYEQYF. CDR3 coding DNA: TGTGCCAGCAGCCAGCGGACTAGCGGCTACGAGCAGTACTTC. The chain recombines TRBV14 with TRBJ2-7, with 10 nucleotides matching TRBD2. This CDR3 is 14 amino acids long. Germline CDR1 and CDR2: SGHDN and FVKESK. J gave up 3 bases and V 3 bases, and 2 bases lay outside the gene matches.

The chain links TRBV6-5 to TRBJ1-1; D ambiguous. The CDR3 loop spans 14 amino acids. V shed 2 bases and J shed 0 bases, with 7 bases lying between them. The germline V gene encodes CDR1 MNHEY and CDR2 SVGAGI. CDR3 sequence reads: CASSYSGMNTEAFF. CDR3 nucleotides: TGTGCCAGCAGTTACAGTGGGATGAACACTGAAGCTTTCTTT.

The DNA of the CDR3 is TGTGCCTCGGCCCGGGACAGGGCCTACGAGCAGTACTTC. This encodes CASARDRAYEQYF. This chain joins TRBV10-3 and TRBJ2-7; TRBD1 matches 9 bases. The V gene end was trimmed by 11 bases and the J gene end by 2 bases; junction bases not matched to a gene: 7. The CDR3 has 13 amino acids. The germline V gene has CDR1 ENHRY and CDR2 SYGVKD.

The chain employs TRBV7-2 and TRBJ2-5; D might be TRBD2 (5 bases). V shed 2 bases and J shed 4 bases, with 11 bases lying between them. Germline CDR1 reads SGHTA; CDR2 reads FQGNSA. The CDR3 length is 14 residues. Here the CDR3 reads CASSLSSVVETQYF. In DNA, the CDR3 is TGTGCCAGCAGCTTAAGTAGCGTAGTAGAGACCCAGTACTTC.

This clonotype was seen a handful of times. The rearrangement joins TRBV5-1 to TRBJ1-2; TRBD1 aligns across 7 bases. Germline V CDR1 and CDR2: SGHRS, YFSETQ. The V and J ends lost 4 bases and 8 bases, in that order; junction bases with no gene match: 8. The CDR3 spans 13 residues. CDR3 bases: TGCGCCAGCAGCCAGACAGGGAGGTACGGCTACACCTTC. Amino acid sequence: CASSQTGRYGYTF.

The chain links TRBV20-1 to TRBJ2-7; 8 positions agree with TRBD2. There are 18 residues in the CDR3. The V gene end was trimmed by 5 bases and the J gene end by 5 bases; junction bases not matched to a gene: 23. Germline V gene lookup returns CDR1 DFQATT and CDR2 SNEGSKA (reference sequence). The CDR3 DNA follows: TGCAGTGCTTGGACTAGCACAACGCTTTCCCTACGAAGCCACGAGCAGTACTTC. Translation: CSAWTSTTLSLRSHEQYF.

The chain uses TRBV7-2 and TRBJ1-5; D is undetermined. Germline lookup yields CDR1 SGHTA and CDR2 FQGNSA. CDR3 length: 14 residues. V shed 4 bases and J shed 4 bases, with 11 bases lying between them. CDR3 coding DNA: TGTGCCAGCAGCTACTACGGAACGAATCAGCCCCAGCATTTT. It specifies CASSYYGTNQPQHF.

The chain joins TRBV5-1 to TRBJ1-2, with D possibly being TRBD1 (5 bases). Germline CDR1 is SGHRS and CDR2 is YFSETQ. The CDR3 loop spans 13 amino acids. V dropped 2 bases and J dropped 8 bases, with 13 bases sitting between them. The CDR3 region is CASSFGGEDGYTF. CDR3 coding DNA: TGCGCCAGCAGCTTTGGGGGGGAGGACGGCTACACCTTC.

This chain links TRBV20-1 with TRBJ1-1; 7 bases match TRBD1. Germline CDR1 reads DFQATT; CDR2 reads SNEGSKA (reference sequence). CDR3 length: 13 residues. The CDR3: CSGRQAGGTEAFF. Here the CDR3 DNA reads TGCAGCGGTAGACAGGCAGGGGGCACTGAAGCTTTCTTT.

The CDR3 reads CSVESAGGFYEQYF. The CDR3 DNA reads as TGCAGCGTTGAATCGGCAGGGGGTTTCTACGAGCAGTACTTC. V usage is TRBV29-1 and J usage is TRBJ2-7; the match to TRBD1 covers 7 bases. The CDR3 totals 14 residues. CDR1 SQVTM and CDR2 ANQGSEA come from the germline V gene. The V gene end was trimmed by 2 bases and the J gene end by 3 bases; junction bases not matched to a gene: 7.

This clonotype showed up just a few times. The V call is TRBV3-1, the J call TRBJ2-2; D unclear. V shed 0 bases and J shed 6 bases, with 5 bases lying between them. The germline V gene encodes CDR1 LGHDT and CDR2 YNNKEL (reference sequence). There are 13 residues in the CDR3. The DNA of the CDR3 is TGTGCCAGCAGCCAAGATGGGGCCGGGGAGCTGTTTTTT. Translation gives CASSQDGAGELFF.

The chain recombines TRBV6-5 with TRBJ2-7; D may match TRBD1 or TRBD2 (6 bases each). V shed 8 bases and J shed 2 bases, with 16 bases lying between them. The CDR3 runs 14 residues. Per the germline V gene, CDR1 is MNHEY and CDR2 is SVGAGI. Written as DNA, the CDR3 is TGTGCCAGCGGATACAGGGAGGAGGCCTACGAGCAGTACTTC. The encoded protein is CASGYREEAYEQYF.

This clonotype has just a few counts. The chain carries TRBV14 and TRBJ1-1; maybe TRBD1 (5 bases). CDR1 SGHDN and CDR2 FVKESK come from the germline V gene. V lost 3 bases, J lost 4 bases, and 12 bases lay in between. The CDR3 covers 14 residues. The DNA of the CDR3 is TGTGCCAGCAGCCACTCAGTGGGGGGCACTGAAGCTTTCTTT. Residues: CASSHSVGGTEAFF.